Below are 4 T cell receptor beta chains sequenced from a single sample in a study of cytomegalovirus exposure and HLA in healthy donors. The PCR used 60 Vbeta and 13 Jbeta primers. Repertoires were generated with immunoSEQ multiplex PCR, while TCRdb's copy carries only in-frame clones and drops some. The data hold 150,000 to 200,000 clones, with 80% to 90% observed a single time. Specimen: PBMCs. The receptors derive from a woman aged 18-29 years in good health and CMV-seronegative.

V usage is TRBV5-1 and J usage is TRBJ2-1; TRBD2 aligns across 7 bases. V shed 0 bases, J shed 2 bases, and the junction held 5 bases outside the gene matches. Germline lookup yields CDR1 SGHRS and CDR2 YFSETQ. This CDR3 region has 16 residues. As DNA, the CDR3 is TGCGCCAGCAGCTTGGTTCCTAGCGGTCCCTACAATGAGCAGTTCTTC. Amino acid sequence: CASSLVPSGPYNEQFF.

The CDR3 is CASGPQGGYTF. CDR3 coding DNA: TGTGCCAGCGGACCCCAGGGGGGCTACACCTTC. This chain links TRBV25-1 with TRBJ1-2, with a weak D call TRBD1 (6 bases). The CDR3 has 11 amino acids. Trimming left V 8 bases short and J 8 bases short, with 12 bases between. CDR1 is MGHDK and CDR2 is SYGVNS in the germline V gene.

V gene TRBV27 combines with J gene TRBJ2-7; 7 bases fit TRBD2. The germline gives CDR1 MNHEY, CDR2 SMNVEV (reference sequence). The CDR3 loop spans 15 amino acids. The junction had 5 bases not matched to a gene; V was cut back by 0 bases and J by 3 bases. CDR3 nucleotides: TGTGCCAGCAGTTTATCGAGCGGGGTATTCTACGAGCAGTACTTC. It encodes CASSLSSGVFYEQYF.

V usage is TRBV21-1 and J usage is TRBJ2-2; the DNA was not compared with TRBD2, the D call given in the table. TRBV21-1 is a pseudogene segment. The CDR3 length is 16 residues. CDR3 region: CASSKSKRENTGELFF. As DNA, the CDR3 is TGTGCCAGCAGCAAAAGTAAGCGGGAGAACACCGGGGAGCTGTTTTTT.